This TCR beta chain was sequenced in a study of cytomegalovirus exposure and HLA in healthy donors. The PCR made use of 60 Vbeta and 13 Jbeta primers. Repertoires were generated with immunoSEQ multiplex PCR, while TCRdb's copy carries only in-frame clones and drops some. With under 200,000 clones in the sample, the ten largest clones hold roughly 6.7%. The V gene lost 2 bases and the J gene lost 2 bases, with 11 bases spanning the gap. Germline assignment: CDR1 SGHTA and CDR2 FQGTGA. This CDR3 is built from 15 residues. Notes on this clone: The antigen remains undetermined.

Study results and caveats: As a later analysis revealed, most CMV-associated TCR beta chains appeared HLA-restricted.

This sequence originates from a man younger than 40 in good health and CMV-seronegative. The chain is built from TRBV7-3 and TRBJ2-3; tentatively, D is TRBD2 (6 bases). The sample comprised PBMCs. CDR3 sequence reads: CASSLAGMNTDTQYF. The CDR3 nucleotides are TGTGCCAGCAGCTTAGCGGGGATGAACACAGATACGCAGTATTTT.